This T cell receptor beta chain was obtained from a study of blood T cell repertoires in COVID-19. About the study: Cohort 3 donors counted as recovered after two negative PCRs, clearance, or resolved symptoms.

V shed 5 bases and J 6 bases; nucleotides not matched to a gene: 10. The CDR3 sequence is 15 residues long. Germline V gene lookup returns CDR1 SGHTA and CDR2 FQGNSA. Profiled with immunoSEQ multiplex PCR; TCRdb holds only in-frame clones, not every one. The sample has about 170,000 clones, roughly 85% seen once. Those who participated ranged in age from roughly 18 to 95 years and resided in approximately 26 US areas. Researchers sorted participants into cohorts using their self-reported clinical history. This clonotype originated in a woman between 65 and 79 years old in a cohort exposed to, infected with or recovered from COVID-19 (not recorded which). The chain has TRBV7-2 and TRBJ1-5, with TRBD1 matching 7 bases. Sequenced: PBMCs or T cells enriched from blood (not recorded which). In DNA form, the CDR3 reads TGTGCCAGCAGCCCCTTTGGGACAGTGTCTCAGCCCCAGCATTTT. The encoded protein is CASSPFGTVSQPQHF.